The 31 T cell receptor beta chains presented below share a single source sample, sequenced in a study of Graves' ophthalmopathy and Graves' hyperthyroidism. TCR beta CDR3 amplification used RNA transcripts. Investigators did first-round RT-PCR with HTBI primers, then second-round multiplex PCR. TCRdb ran MiXCR on the multiplex PCR reads and lists one entry per CDR3 protein. The table has around 670,000 distinct CDR3 sequences, roughly 40% seen once. Material: peripheral blood. The receptors shown here come from an adult man with Graves' ophthalmopathy.

Concerning this clonotype itself: A much larger clone differs by one base, so this may be a read error. This chain uses TRBV6-4 with TRBJ1-5; D uncertain. The CDR3 sequence is 15 residues long. Germline values: CDR1 MRHNA, CDR2 SNTAGT. For the CDR3, the DNA is TGTACCAGCAGTTACTTGGGGAAGGGCAATCAGCCCCAGCATTTT. Its protein product is CTSSYLGKGNQPQHF.

About this clonotype: A read error may explain this, as a much larger clone is one base away. The rearrangement uses TRBV29-1 and TRBJ1-1, with TRBD1 identical over 9 bases. With 7 bases clipped from V and 5 bases from J, the junction kept 8 bases outside the gene matches. Per the germline V gene, CDR1 is SQVTM and CDR2 is ANQGSEA. The length of the CDR3 is 13 residues. The CDR3 bases are TGCAGCGCTGCTCGGGACAGGGCGACTGAAGCTTTCTTT. Translating gives CSAARDRATEAFF.

The chain combines TRBV28 with TRBJ1-6, with 8 bases that match TRBD1. Per germline, CDR1 MDHEN and CDR2 SYDVKM. V lost 6 bases and J lost 7; bases outside the gene matches: 5. The CDR3 runs 14 residues. Written as DNA, the CDR3 is TGTGCCAGCAGACCAGGGGGCACCAATTCACCCCTCCACTTT. Its translation: CASRPGGTNSPLHF.

Note on this clonotype: A read error may produce the germline difference seen at one junction end. The rearrangement joins TRBV7-2 to TRBJ1-2; 8 nucleotides agree with TRBD1. The CDR3 is 17 amino acids. Germline V CDR1 and CDR2: SGHTA, FQGNSA. CDR3: CASSPRQGANAFYGYTF. DNA of the CDR3: TGCGCCAGCAGCCCCCGTCAGGGGGCCAACGCCTTCTATGGCTACACCTTC.

Remarks on this clonotype: At one end the junction does not follow the germline gene, possibly because of a read error. The gene calls are TRBV10-3 and TRBJ2-3; TRBD2 might be the D (6 bases). Germline V gene sequence: CDR1 ENHRY, CDR2 SYGVKD. CDR3 length: 19 amino acids. CDR3: CAVRDWARSKMGLTDTQYF. CDR3 DNA sequence: TGTGCCGTCAGGGACTGGGCAAGGTCAAAAATGGGTCTCACAGATACGCAGTATTTT.

This clonotype has just one count. The junction and the germline gene differ at one end; a read error may be behind it. In DNA, the CDR3 is TGTGCCGCCAGCAGTGAAACAGGGCTGGGTGGCTACACCTTC. Translation gives CAASSETGLGGYTF. The chain couples TRBV15 to TRBJ1-2; D perhaps matches TRBD1 (6 bases). The CDR3 is 14 residues long. Germline V gives CDR1 LNHNV, CDR2 YYDKDF (reference sequence).

A word on this clonotype: Germline and junction disagree at one end, which may indicate a read error. The chain links TRBV20-1 to TRBJ1-2; possibly TRBD1 for D (5 bases). From germline, CDR1 is DFQATT and CDR2 SNEGSKA (reference sequence). The CDR3 spans 15 residues. The CDR3 reads CSAGDDGQHYYGYTF. The CDR3 DNA sequence: TGCAGTGCTGGAGATGATGGACAACATTACTATGGCTACACCTTC.

This clonotype has a handful of counts. This chain links TRBV5-1 with TRBJ2-7, with D perhaps TRBD2 (6 bases). The CDR3 runs to 13 residues. V lost 5 bases and J 0 bases, leaving 9 bases between the germline ends. Looked up from germline, CDR1 is SGHRS and CDR2 is YFSETQ. The CDR3 DNA follows: TGCGCCAGCAGGATAGCGGTCTCCTACGAGCAGTACTTC. Translating gives CASRIAVSYEQYF. Filled out from reference TRBV5-1 and TRBJ2-7, the complete variable domain reads KAGVTQTPRYLIKTRGQQVTLSCSPISGHRSVSWYQQTPGQGLQFLFEYFSETQRNKGNFPGRFSGRQFSNSRSEMNVSTLELGDSALYLCASRIAVSYEQYFGPGTRLTVT.

This clonotype was detected only once. The CDR3 DNA reads as TGCAGTGCCGAGTTTCCGGGGGACAACACCGGGGAGCTGTTTTTT. Its translation is CSAEFPGDNTGELFF. The rearrangement uses TRBV20-1 and TRBJ2-2, with D possibly TRBD2 on 6 matching bases. CDR3 size: 15 residues. Trimming took 6 bases from V and 2 from J, leaving 16 bases between them. Looked up from germline, CDR1 is DFQATT and CDR2 is SNEGSKA (reference sequence).

Points on this clonotype: A much larger clone lies a single base off, so this may be a read error. In this CDR3 the conserved last residue, phenylalanine or tryptophan, is missing, so a read error is likely. The genes are TRBV12-3 or TRBV12-4 and TRBJ1-1; TRBD1 is a possible D gene (5 bases). This CDR3 is built from 13 residues. Between the trimmed V and J ends, which lost 6 bases and 1 base, there was a span of 9 bases. The CDR3 sequence: CASSWTPNTEAFL. CDR3 nucleotides: TGTGCCAGCAGCTGGACACCGAACACTGAAGCTTTCTTA.

This clonotype was recorded many times. J is TRBJ1-2 and V is TRBV7-9, with no clear D. This CDR3 is built from 13 residues. Trimming took 1 base from V and 1 from J, leaving 4 bases between them. Germline V gene data show CDR1 as SEHNR and CDR2 as FQNEAQ (reference sequence). The chain's CDR3 is CASSLDVNYGYTF. For the CDR3, the DNA is TGTGCCAGCAGCTTAGATGTTAACTATGGCTACACCTTC. The full variable domain, its missing parts supplied by reference TRBV7-9 and TRBJ1-2, is DTGVSQNPRHKITKRGQNVTFRCDPISEHNRLYWYRQTLGQGPEFLTYFQNEAQLEKSRLLSDRFSAERPKGSFSTLEIQRTEQGDSAMYLCASSLDVNYGYTFGSGTRLTVV.

This clonotype was seen more than once but under ten times. V usage is TRBV7-2 and J usage is TRBJ2-7; the D call may be TRBD1 or TRBD2 (5 bases each). The CDR3 has 14 residues. Germline lookup yields CDR1 SGHTA and CDR2 FQGNSA. V lost 3 bases and J lost 2, with 11 bases in between. The chain's CDR3 is CASSFGEGPYEQYF. The CDR3 nucleotides are TGTGCCAGCAGCTTTGGAGAGGGGCCCTACGAGCAGTACTTC.

This rearrangement joins TRBV4-2 to TRBJ1-1; possibly TRBD1 for D (5 bases). The CDR3 consists of 14 residues. Germline V gene lookup returns CDR1 LGHNA and CDR2 YNFKEQ. V lost 4 bases, J lost 0 bases, and 9 bases lay in between. CDR3 sequence: CASSPGVMNTEAFF. The CDR3 region has the DNA TGTGCCAGCAGCCCGGGGGTCATGAACACTGAAGCTTTCTTT.

The table lists this clonotype with many counts. The rearrangement uses TRBV24-1 and TRBJ2-5, with 9 bases that match TRBD1. CDR1 KGHDR and CDR2 SFDVKD come from the germline V gene. The CDR3 has 15 amino acids. With V trimmed by 6 bases and J by 1 base, 5 bases remained unmatched. The CDR3 nucleotides read TGTGCCACCAGTAAGGCGACAGGGGGCCAAGAGACCCAGTACTTC. Translation gives CATSKATGGQETQYF.

V usage is TRBV29-1 and J usage is TRBJ2-5, with 9 bases lining up with TRBD2. The CDR3 has 14 residues. V lost 3 bases, J lost 5 bases, and 7 bases stayed unmatched. Per the germline V gene, CDR1 is SQVTM and CDR2 is ANQGSEA. This CDR3 is CSVEPSGRRETQYF. The CDR3 nucleotides read TGCAGCGTTGAGCCCAGCGGGAGGAGGGAGACCCAGTACTTC.

This clonotype was seen only a few times. The DNA for the CDR3 is TGTGCCAGCAACATGGAGGCGGGGGGGGGTCAGAAGTACTTC. Its translation is CASNMEAGGGQKYF. The gene calls are TRBV2 and TRBJ2-7; 9 bases align to TRBD2. J was trimmed by 11 bases and V by 7 bases; bases with no gene match: 15. The CDR3 extends over 14 amino acids. Germline V lookup: CDR1 SNHLY, CDR2 FYNNEI.

The rearrangement links TRBV20-1 to TRBJ1-5; D is ambiguous. The CDR3 sequence is 15 residues long. The V gene lost 3 bases and the J gene lost 7 bases, with 19 bases spanning the gap. Looked up from germline, CDR1 is DFQATT and CDR2 is SNEGSKA (reference sequence). CDR3 amino acids: CSASIHTDPWQPQHF. The CDR3 DNA reads TGCAGTGCTAGTATTCATACAGACCCGTGGCAGCCCCAGCATTTT.

This clonotype was seen at least ten times. The V gene is TRBV11-3, the J gene TRBJ1-2; tentative D call: TRBD1 (6 bases). Germline-derived CDR1 and CDR2 are SGHNT and YENEEA. The CDR3 sequence is 13 residues long. Trimming stripped 6 bases from V and 6 bases from J, with 14 bases between. The CDR3 here is CASRTGIMDGYTF. The CDR3 DNA is TGTGCCAGCAGAACAGGGATAATGGATGGCTACACCTTC. Combining the CDR3 with reference TRBV11-3 and TRBJ1-2 gives the whole variable domain EAGVVQSPRYKIIEKKQPVAFWCNPISGHNTLYWYLQNLGQGPELLIRYENEEAVDDSQLPKDRFSAERLKGVDSTLKIQPAELGDSAVYLCASRTGIMDGYTFGSGTRLTVV.

This clonotype came up a few times. The chain employs TRBV9 and TRBJ2-2, with a weak D call TRBD1 (5 bases). V shed 6 bases and J shed 6 bases, with 12 bases lying between them. Germline CDR1 is SGDLS and CDR2 is YYNGEE. The CDR3 contains 13 residues. DNA for the CDR3: TGTGCCAGCACAAGGGGCGAGGCCGGGGAGCTGTTTTTT. Its protein product is CASTRGEAGELFF. The entire variable domain, with the rest obtained from reference TRBV9 and TRBJ2-2, is as follows: DSGVTQTPKHLITATGQRVTLRCSPRSGDLSVYWYQQSLDQGLQFLIQYYNGEERAKGNILERFSAQQFPDLHSELNLSSLELGDSALYFCASTRGEAGELFFGEGSRLTVL.

This clonotype has at least ten counts. The chain combines TRBV20-1 with TRBJ1-1; the D gene is possibly TRBD1 (6 bases). The CDR3 runs to 15 residues. Trimming removed 6 bases from V and 3 bases from J, with 20 bases in between. Germline V lookup: CDR1 DFQATT, CDR2 SNEGSKA (reference sequence). Here the CDR3 reads CSAFPTTGQDTEAFF. In DNA form, the CDR3 reads TGCAGTGCCTTCCCTACTACAGGGCAGGACACTGAAGCTTTCTTT.

The rearrangement links TRBV29-1 to TRBJ1-1, with 7 bases matching TRBD1. V shed 6 bases and J 6 bases; nucleotides not matched to a gene: 19. Germline CDR1 and CDR2: SQVTM and ANQGSEA. The CDR3 is made up of 16 amino acids. In nucleotides, the CDR3 is TGCAGCGTGCGCCGTCGTACTGGAGACAGGGAGGCTGAAGCTTTCTTT. Translation: CSVRRRTGDREAEAFF.

This clonotype has only a few counts. The V and J genes are TRBV5-5 and TRBJ1-1; no clear D. With 3 bases removed from V and 6 bases from J, the gap between germline ends came to 12 bases. This CDR3 has 13 amino acids. From germline, CDR1 is SGHKS and CDR2 YYEKEE (reference sequence). CDR3 sequence: CASSSDVLAEAFF. In nucleotides, the CDR3 is TGTGCCAGCAGCTCCGATGTCCTGGCTGAAGCTTTCTTT.

This chain uses TRBV12-3 or TRBV12-4 with TRBJ1-1; D gene unclear. The V gene lost 6 bases and the J gene lost 1 base, with 12 bases spanning the gap. The CDR3 is made up of 14 amino acids. CDR3 residues: CASSPEPGNTEAFF. For the CDR3, the DNA is TGTGCCAGCAGCCCGGAACCCGGGAACACTGAAGCTTTCTTT.

This clonotype was recorded many times. The rearrangement links TRBV29-1 to TRBJ2-2, with 11 bases identical to TRBD1. Germline assignment: CDR1 SQVTM and CDR2 ANQGSEA. V was clipped by 6 bases and J by 5 bases; unmatched bases: 8. The CDR3 has 15 amino acids. CDR3: CSVEGDRGWTGELFF. DNA for the CDR3: TGCAGCGTGGAGGGGGACAGGGGGTGGACCGGGGAGCTGTTTTTT.

At least ten counts were recorded for this clonotype. The chain has TRBV19 and TRBJ1-2; 9 bases align to TRBD1. Germline CDR1 reads LNHDA; CDR2 reads SQIVND (reference sequence). The CDR3 is 13 residues long. V lost 4 bases and J lost 5; bases outside the gene matches: 2. The CDR3 DNA is TGTGCCAGTAGTAAGGACAGGGGTTATGGCTACACCTTC. Amino acids: CASSKDRGYGYTF.

This clonotype showed up many times. This chain links TRBV2 with TRBJ2-5, with 7 nucleotides matching TRBD1. CDR3 length: 12 residues. Losses at the gene ends were 8 bases for V and 1 base for J; bases not matched to a gene: 1. Germline CDR1 reads SNHLY; CDR2 reads FYNNEI. CDR3 in amino acids: CASDRAQETQYF. In nucleotides, the CDR3 is TGTGCCAGCGACAGGGCCCAAGAGACCCAGTACTTC.

The table lists this clonotype with many counts. This chain connects TRBV2 to TRBJ2-7; 9 positions match TRBD2. Germline lookup yields CDR1 SNHLY and CDR2 FYNNEI. This CDR3 region has 15 residues. Germline trimming cut 6 bases from V and 6 bases from J; bases unmatched to any gene: 12. The CDR3 bases are TGTGCCAGCAGCCAACTAGCGGGCACACTAGGCGAGCAGTACTTC. It codes for CASSQLAGTLGEQYF.

On this clonotype itself: At one of its ends the junction is not consistent with the germline gene, which may arise from a read error. This chain connects TRBV7-9 to TRBJ2-2, with 7 bases matching TRBD1. CDR3 length: 12 amino acids. Germline values: CDR1 SEHNR, CDR2 FQNEAQ (reference sequence). The CDR3, as DNA: TGTGCCAGCAGCTCTCTAACAGGGGTGCTGTTTTTT. Its translation: CASSSLTGVLFF.

This clonotype was recorded many times. This rearrangement joins TRBV29-1 to TRBJ2-5; 11 bases fit TRBD1. The CDR3 sequence is 14 residues long. Germline V lookup: CDR1 SQVTM, CDR2 ANQGSEA. Losses at the gene ends were 4 bases for V and 5 bases for J; bases not matched to a gene: 6. The CDR3 spells CSVGTGGSEETQYF. The CDR3 DNA sequence: TGCAGCGTTGGGACAGGGGGCTCGGAGGAGACCCAGTACTTC.

The rearrangement uses TRBV5-1 and TRBJ2-7, with D perhaps assigned TRBD1 or TRBD2 (5 bases each). The CDR3 covers 14 residues. Per the germline V gene, CDR1 is SGHRS and CDR2 is YFSETQ. Trimming pared 4 bases from V and 3 bases from J, leaving 14 bases between. CDR3 sequence (DNA): TGCGCCAGCAGCCCTAGGGACGGCCACTACGAGCAGTACTTC. This encodes CASSPRDGHYEQYF. Full variable domain (remainder filled in from reference TRBV5-1 and TRBJ2-7): KAGVTQTPRYLIKTRGQQVTLSCSPISGHRSVSWYQQTPGQGLQFLFEYFSETQRNKGNFPGRFSGRQFSNSRSEMNVSTLELGDSALYLCASSPRDGHYEQYFGPGTRLTVT.

The rearrangement joins TRBV7-9 to TRBJ1-3, with D possibly matching TRBD1 (6 bases). V was clipped by 3 bases and J by 8 bases, with 8 bases between them. The CDR3 has 12 amino acids. CDR1 is SEHNR, CDR2 FQNEAQ, per germline (reference sequence). CDR3 amino acids: CASSLEGDTIYF. Here the CDR3 DNA reads TGTGCCAGCAGCTTGGAGGGGGACACCATATATTTT.